This T cell receptor (beta chain) is from a study of blood T cell repertoires in COVID-19. About the study: Material from acute and convalescent COVID-19 was sourced from the United States, Italy and Spain. PBMCs, B-cell-depleted T cells, or T cells were the source of the cDNA or gDNA that made up the material.

Trimming took off 6 bases at V and 8 bases at J, with 19 bases between the two ends. CDR1 LNHDA and CDR2 SQIVND come from the germline V gene (reference sequence). The CDR3 sequence is 14 residues long. Participants spanned ages 18 to 89 years and resided in roughly 26 US areas. Sequencing used immunoSEQ multiplex PCR; TCRdb keeps in-frame clones, though not all of them. The sample has a few hundred thousand clones, approximately 80% seen once. The chain carries TRBV19 and TRBJ1-1, with D possibly matching TRBD1 (6 bases). This receptor was taken from a woman in her thirties or forties with acute COVID-19. The specimen sequenced was PBMCs or T cells enriched from blood (not recorded which). The CDR3 region is CASRPEDRRSEAFF. Written as DNA, the CDR3 is TGTGCCAGTAGGCCTGAAGACAGGAGGTCGGAAGCTTTCTTT.